This is a list of T cell receptor beta chains from one sample in a study of Ad26.COV2.S vaccination and SARS-CoV-2 variants. The protocol was immunoSEQ multiplex PCR, while the TCRdb copy is restricted to in-frame clones and leaves out a portion. The sample lists roughly 300,000 clones; approximately 90% were seen once. The sequencing here drew on peripheral blood, taken in a trial of Ad26.COV2.S vaccine versus placebo. The receptors derive from a person aged 18 to 65 who received the Ad26.COV2.S COVID-19 vaccine or a placebo. The CDR3 runs from the conserved cysteine through the conserved F or W. A D gene is named only where the DNA matches it firmly. Only some rows state a clone size, as once, few, many or a class for expanded clones.

>TRBV5-1|TRBJ1-4|-|-
CASSPPGGEEKLFF
TGCGCCAGCAGCCCTCCTGGTGGGGAAGAAAAACTGTTTTTT
>TRBV29-1|TRBJ2-2|few|-
CSVKDRTNTGELFF
TGCAGCGTGAAGGACAGAACGAACACCGGGGAGCTGTTTTTT
>TRBV18|TRBJ2-5|-|-
CASSEAGAWRETQYF
TGTGCCAGCTCAGAGGCGGGGGCATGGAGAGAGACCCAGTACTTC
>TRBV3-1/TRBV3-2|TRBJ2-5|-|-
CASSQGSAAPETQYF
TGTGCCAGCAGCCAAGGAAGCGCGGCCCCAGAGACCCAGTACTTC
>TRBV15|TRBJ1-2|-|-
CATSRDWGYFGGYTF
TGTGCCACCAGCAGAGATTGGGGGTACTTCGGTGGCTACACCTTC
>TRBV5-1|TRBJ1-2|few|-
CASSLAGGPNHGYTF
TGCGCCAGCAGCTTGGCAGGCGGGCCGAATCATGGCTACACCTTC
>TRBV19|TRBJ2-1|-|TRBD2
CASSMGGDNEQFF
TGTGCCAGTAGTATGGGGGGGGACAATGAGCAGTTCTTC
>TRBV3-1/TRBV3-2|TRBJ1-1|once|-
CASSQGDLGTEAFF
TGTGCCAGCAGCCAGGGCGATTTGGGTACTGAAGCTTTCTTT
>TRBV7-6|TRBJ2-7|-|-
CASSLAGGSEQYF
TGTGCCAGCAGCTTAGCGGGCGGGTCCGAGCAGTACTTC
>TRBV4-1|TRBJ2-3|-|-
CASSQDRSGAVTDTQYF
TGCGCCAGCAGCCAAGATCGAAGCGGAGCAGTGACAGATACGCAGTATTTT
>TRBV5-1|TRBJ2-7|-|TRBD2
CASSVTSYFGEQYF
TGCGCCAGCAGCGTGACTAGCTATTTTGGCGAGCAGTACTTC
>TRBV2|TRBJ1-2|-|-
CASSEGAGRRGYTF
TGTGCCAGCAGTGAAGGGGCAGGGAGAAGGGGCTACACCTTC
>TRBV24-1|TRBJ1-5|-|-
CATSDPRGNQPQHF
TGTGCCACCAGTGACCCCCGCGGAAATCAGCCCCAGCATTTT
>TRBV10-2|TRBJ2-3|few|-
CASSEGAYTQYF
TGCGCCAGCAGTGAGGGGGCATATACGCAGTATTTT
>TRBV5-1|TRBJ1-5|-|TRBD1
CASSPSGTGHQPQHF
TGCGCCAGCAGCCCTAGCGGGACAGGGCATCAGCCCCAGCATTTT
>TRBV7-9|TRBJ1-2|few|TRBD1
CASSLVLIRDSVFYGYTF
TGTGCCAGCAGCTTAGTGCTGATTCGGGACAGCGTTTTCTATGGCTACACCTTC
>TRBV18|TRBJ1-3|-|-
CASSPSGTRSSGNTIYF
TGTGCCAGCTCACCTTCTGGGACCCGTTCTTCTGGAAACACCATATATTTT
>TRBV11-1|TRBJ2-1|-|-
CASSLEDISYHNEQFF
TGTGCCAGCAGCTTAGAAGACATCTCCTATCACAATGAGCAGTTCTTC
>TRBV7-6|TRBJ1-6|-|-
CASSLEGGSPLHF
TGTGCCAGCAGCTTAGAGGGGGGTTCGCCCCTCCACTTT
>TRBV5-4|TRBJ2-2|-|-
CAYYGRRGHTGELFF
TGTGCCTACTACGGCCGGAGGGGGCACACCGGGGAGCTGTTTTTT
>TRBV10-3|TRBJ1-1|-|-
CAISSREMGTEAFF
TGTGCCATCAGCAGTAGGGAAATGGGAACTGAAGCTTTCTTT
>TRBV19|TRBJ2-7|-|-
CASSKALDRTYEQYF
TGTGCCAGTAGTAAGGCGCTGGACAGAACCTACGAGCAGTACTTC
>TRBV7-2|TRBJ1-4|-|-
CASSLFQTTNEKLFF
TGTGCCAGCAGCTTATTCCAGACAACTAATGAAAAACTGTTTTTT
>TRBV6-6|TRBJ1-1|-|TRBD1
CASRPGGNTEAFF
TGTGCCAGCAGACCAGGGGGGAACACTGAAGCTTTCTTT
>TRBV28|TRBJ1-2|-|-
CASRTNRLRMYGYTF
TGTGCCAGCAGAACCAATCGACTGAGAATGTATGGCTACACCTTC
>TRBV7-2|TRBJ2-1|-|TRBD2
CASSLSSSAGGNNEQFF
TGTGCCAGCAGCTTATCCTCATCAGCGGGGGGAAACAATGAGCAGTTCTTC